This TCR beta chain stems from a study of blood T cell repertoires in COVID-19. About the study: Donors in the United States, Italy and Spain gave samples during acute or convalescent COVID-19. From T cells, B-cell-depleted T cells, or PBMCs came the material, which was cDNA or gDNA.

Germline V CDR1 and CDR2: DFQATT, SNEGSKA (reference sequence). With 3 bases removed from V and 10 bases from J, the gap between germline ends came to 16 bases. CDR3 size: 14 residues. In the study's own analysis: For nucleated cells, counts were estimated from reference gene primer amplification. Using immunoSEQ multiplex PCR, the repertoire was profiled, and TCRdb retains in-frame clones only, with some absent. The V and J calls and clone size come from that table; D and trimming were worked out from the DNA. The sample includes around 130,000 clones, about 81% seen only once; the top ten take approximately 4.1%.

The J gene is TRBJ1-6, the V gene TRBV20-1; a weak D match, TRBD1 (6 bases). This clonotype originated in an elderly woman with acute or convalescent COVID-19. The sequenced sample consisted of peripheral blood. The CDR3, as DNA: TGCAGTGCTAGTCTCGGACAGTCCGGCTCACCCCTCCACTTT. The encoded protein is CSASLGQSGSPLHF.